This T cell receptor (beta chain) was found in a study of T cell responses to AZD1222 COVID-19 vaccine. General study findings and limits: Donors were chiefly white British, with a greater number of females, and clonal diversity was perhaps underestimated. Rises in breadth and depth of Spike-specific TCRs came after two AZD1222 doses.

The V end lost 0 bases, the J end lost 0 bases, and 9 bases lay between the germline ends. Germline CDR1 and CDR2: LNHDA and SQIVND (reference sequence). This CDR3 spans 15 amino acids. Note on this clone: The antigen remains unidentified.

The repertoire was sequenced with immunoSEQ multiplex PCR; TCRdb's copy has only in-frame clones and lacks some. The sample records around 100,000 clones, over 85% being singletons. J is TRBJ2-7 and V is TRBV19; no clear D. Source: peripheral blood, taken on day 0 of AZD1222 vaccination. This receptor was obtained from an adult in good health. The CDR3 coding sequence is TGTGCCAGTAGTATAGATCACAGTTCCTCCTACGAGCAGTACTTC. Protein sequence: CASSIDHSSSYEQYF.